These 5 T cell receptor beta chains share one sample of origin, sequenced in a study of T cells in Graves' hyperthyroidism and ophthalmopathy. Amplification targeted TCR beta CDR3 regions from RNA transcripts. The HTBI set primed first-round TCR CDR3 RT-PCR. One entry per CDR3 protein results from TCRdb running MiXCR on the multiplex PCR reads. Of about 350,000 distinct CDR3 sequences listed, approximately 14% were seen once; the top ten hold approximately 19%. Material: blood. These receptors were collected from a woman in her sixties with Graves' ophthalmopathy.

The chain has TRBV7-9 and TRBJ2-6; D may be TRBD1 (6 bases). The CDR3 spans 15 residues. The V end lost 5 bases, the J end lost 2 bases, and 10 bases lay between the germline ends. In germline, CDR1 is SEHNR, CDR2 FQNEAQ (reference sequence). The CDR3 nucleotides are TGTGCCAGCAGCCTCAGGGGAACTGGGGCCAACGTCCTGACTTTC. This gives the protein CASSLRGTGANVLTF.

This clonotype was counted ten times or more. The gene calls are TRBV29-1 and TRBJ2-5; 10 bases align to TRBD1. In germline, CDR1 is SQVTM, CDR2 ANQGSEA. J lost 5 bases, V lost 6 bases, and 6 bases had no gene match. CDR3 length equals 13 residues. For the CDR3, the DNA is TGCAGCGTCCCGGACAGGGGGATGGAGACCCAGTACTTC. As protein: CSVPDRGMETQYF.

The sample holds many counts of this clonotype. The J gene is TRBJ2-3, the V gene TRBV7-8; unclear D gene. Germline values: CDR1 SGHVS, CDR2 FQNEAQ. V was shortened by 5 bases and J by 2 bases, with 14 bases between the two germline ends. The CDR3 spans 15 residues. The CDR3 loop reads CASSPQAADTDTQYF. The CDR3 DNA reads TGTGCCAGCAGCCCTCAGGCGGCGGACACAGATACGCAGTATTTT.

Many counts were recorded for this clonotype. The J gene is TRBJ2-5, the V gene TRBV7-3, with D perhaps matching TRBD1 (6 bases). Trimming cost V 5 bases and J 2 bases, with 12 bases left between them. The CDR3 sequence is 14 residues long. Germline CDR1 SGHTA, CDR2 FQGTGA. The CDR3 nucleotides are TGTGCCAGCAGCCTGGGACATAGACAAGAGACCCAGTACTTC. Residues: CASSLGHRQETQYF.

This clonotype has more than one count but fewer than ten. V and J are TRBV27 and TRBJ1-5, with 8 bases aligning to TRBD1. The germline V gene has CDR1 MNHEY and CDR2 SMNVEV (reference sequence). The CDR3 sequence is 15 residues long. V lost 5 bases to trimming and J lost 6 bases; unmatched junction nucleotides: 9. CDR3 sequence (DNA): TGTGCCAGCAGTCCCCTGACAGGGGTTGGTCAGCCCCAGCATTTT. It specifies CASSPLTGVGQPQHF.